The 23 T cell receptor beta chains below all came from one sample that was sequenced in a study of graft-versus-host responses after intestinal transplantation. Generated by immunoSEQ multiplex PCR, the TCRdb table keeps only in-frame clones and is missing some. There are over 65,000 clones in the sample; around 92% occur only once, and 0.65% to 0.75% lies in the top ten. The sequencing here drew on PBMCs, taken 98 days after intestinal transplantation. These receptors all stem from a human patient who received an intestinal transplant, so some T cells may come from the graft donor.

The chain joins TRBV5-5 to TRBJ1-2, with D hard to call. CDR1 and CDR2 from the germline V gene are SGHKS and YYEKEE (reference sequence). The CDR3 totals 13 residues. Trimming left V 3 bases short and J 5 bases short, with 11 bases between. For the CDR3, the DNA is TGTGCCAGCAGCTCGGAGGGAGGGTATGGCTACACCTTC. It is translated as CASSSEGGYGYTF.

The gene calls are TRBV11-2 and TRBJ2-2; 9 bases map to TRBD1. This CDR3 contains 15 residues. The germline gives CDR1 SGHAT, CDR2 FQNNGV. V lost 1 base, J lost 3 bases, and 0 bases stayed unmatched. The CDR3 here is CASSLGDRDTGELFF. The CDR3 DNA reads TGTGCCAGCAGCTTAGGGGACAGGGACACCGGGGAGCTGTTTTTT.

The V call is TRBV7-6, the J call TRBJ2-7; D is unresolved. V was shortened by 1 base and J by 0 bases, with 10 bases between the two germline ends. The germline CDR1 and CDR2 sequences are SGHVS and FNYEAQ. The CDR3 runs 15 residues. Here the CDR3 reads CASSLEAKGSYEQYF. The CDR3 coding sequence is TGTGCCAGCAGCTTAGAGGCCAAGGGCTCCTACGAGCAGTACTTC.

The gene calls are TRBV10-3 and TRBJ2-3; no clear D gene. The CDR3 spans 14 residues. CDR1 ENHRY and CDR2 SYGVKD come from the germline V gene. V was pared by 1 base and J by 2 bases, with 7 bases between. The CDR3 DNA reads TGTGCCATCAGTGAGTTGGACGCCACAGATACGCAGTATTTT. Protein sequence: CAISELDATDTQYF.

The V call is TRBV19, the J call TRBJ2-5, with TRBD2 matching over 7 bases. The germline V gene encodes CDR1 LNHDA and CDR2 SQIVND (reference sequence). Unmatched junction bases numbered 11, after V lost 6 bases and J lost 4 bases. This CDR3 has 15 residues. The DNA of the CDR3 is TGTGCCAGTAGGTTTAGTAGCGGGCCTATAGAGACCCAGTACTTC. Amino acid sequence: CASRFSSGPIETQYF.

The chain links TRBV28 to TRBJ2-7; possible D gene TRBD1, 6 bases. V lost 6 bases and J 0 bases, leaving 9 bases between the germline ends. CDR3 length: 13 amino acids. Germline CDR1 is MDHEN and CDR2 is SYDVKM. CDR3 nucleotides: TGTGCCAGCAGCCGGACAGCCTCCTACGAGCAGTACTTC. This translates into CASSRTASYEQYF.

There are a few counts of this clone. For the CDR3, the DNA is TGTGCCAGTAGTATCCTCCACACCCCGGAGGTCTACGAGCAGTACTTC. It is translated as CASSILHTPEVYEQYF. The V and J genes are TRBV19 and TRBJ2-7, with D possibly matching TRBD2 (5 bases). The V end lost 3 bases, the J end lost 3 bases, and 18 bases lay between the germline ends. The germline gives CDR1 LNHDA, CDR2 SQIVND (reference sequence). CDR3 length equals 16 residues.

J is TRBJ2-1 and V is TRBV4-1; D remains ambiguous. V was clipped by 3 bases and J by 5 bases, with 8 bases between them. CDR1 is MGHRA, CDR2 YSYEKL, per germline. The CDR3 length is 13 residues. The CDR3 sequence: CASSHLKDNEQFF. CDR3 sequence (DNA): TGCGCCAGCAGCCACCTAAAGGACAATGAGCAGTTCTTC.

V usage is TRBV6-4 and J usage is TRBJ2-1, with a possible D match to TRBD2 (6 bases). With 6 bases removed from V and 7 bases from J, the gap between germline ends came to 16 bases. Germline V gives CDR1 MRHNA, CDR2 SNTAGT. The CDR3 extends over 14 amino acids. CDR3 protein: CASSTGTEGNEQFF. CDR3 sequence (DNA): TGTGCCAGCAGCACCGGGACTGAAGGAAATGAGCAGTTCTTC.

The chain couples TRBV5-3 to TRBJ1-4; D remains ambiguous. TRBV5-3 is marked as an open reading frame, function uncertain. This CDR3 is 17 amino acids long. V gave up 4 bases and J gave up 4 bases, with 20 bases separating them. The CDR3 is CARSQRPVGSLNEKLFF. CDR3 sequence (DNA): TGTGCCAGAAGCCAGCGTCCAGTAGGCAGCCTTAATGAAAAACTGTTTTTT.

V gene TRBV11-1 combines with J gene TRBJ2-2; 9 positions match TRBD1. From germline, CDR1 is SGHAT and CDR2 FQDESV (reference sequence). This CDR3 spans 14 amino acids. V lost 5 bases to trimming and J lost 6 bases; unmatched junction nucleotides: 4. The CDR3 reads CASSLRTGAGELFF. Here the CDR3 DNA reads TGTGCCAGCAGCCTACGGACAGGGGCCGGGGAGCTGTTTTTT.

The chain joins TRBV6-5 to TRBJ2-5; D is possibly TRBD1 (5 bases). The germline gives CDR1 MNHEY, CDR2 SVGAGI. CDR3 length: 13 amino acids. The V end lost 3 bases, the J end lost 3 bases, and 8 bases lay between the germline ends. CDR3 residues: CASSYTREETQYF. CDR3 nucleotides: TGTGCCAGCAGTTATACCAGGGAAGAGACCCAGTACTTC.

This clone occurred once. This chain connects TRBV5-1 to TRBJ2-7; the match to TRBD1 covers 7 bases. The CDR3 contains 19 residues. V lost 0 bases to trimming and J lost 0 bases; unmatched junction nucleotides: 15. Germline-derived CDR1 and CDR2 are SGHRS and YFSETQ. This chain's CDR3 is CASSLEPPGQSLGSYEQYF. The DNA for the CDR3 is TGCGCCAGCAGCTTGGAACCCCCGGGACAGTCCCTCGGCTCCTACGAGCAGTACTTC.

This chain uses TRBV5-1 with TRBJ2-2; possibly TRBD1 for D (6 bases). CDR1 SGHRS and CDR2 YFSETQ come from the germline V gene. With 3 bases removed from V and 7 bases from J, the gap between germline ends came to 22 bases. The CDR3 is 17 amino acids. CDR3 in amino acids: CASSSPTNRVGGGELFF. CDR3 DNA sequence: TGCGCCAGCAGCTCACCTACCAACAGGGTTGGAGGCGGGGAGCTGTTTTTT.

V usage is TRBV11-3 and J usage is TRBJ2-4; maybe TRBD2 (5 bases). The germline V and J ends were trimmed by 4 bases and 2 bases, with 12 bases remaining between them. The CDR3 sequence is 15 residues long. Germline-derived CDR1 and CDR2 are SGHNT and YENEEA. The CDR3 is CASSSRGPPKNIQYF. Written as DNA, the CDR3 is TGTGCCAGCAGCTCCCGCGGGCCCCCCAAAAACATTCAGTACTTC. Combining the CDR3 with reference TRBV11-3 and TRBJ2-4 gives the whole variable domain EAGVVQSPRYKIIEKKQPVAFWCNPISGHNTLYWYLQNLGQGPELLIRYENEEAVDDSQLPKDRFSAERLKGVDSTLKIQPAELGDSAVYLCASSSRGPPKNIQYFGAGTRLSVL.

The rearrangement links TRBV4-1 to TRBJ2-7, with 7 bases fitting TRBD1. V trimming: 0 bases; J trimming: 2 bases; junction bases outside the gene matches: 10. Germline-derived CDR1 and CDR2 are MGHRA and YSYEKL. The CDR3 runs 17 residues. CDR3 sequence reads: CASSQDWRQGSTYEQYF. Written as DNA, the CDR3 is TGCGCCAGCAGCCAAGATTGGAGACAGGGATCAACCTACGAGCAGTACTTC.

The chain carries TRBV7-2 and TRBJ1-1; 8 nucleotides match TRBD1. The V and J ends lost 5 bases and 3 bases, in that order; junction bases with no gene match: 5. The CDR3 consists of 14 residues. Germline V gene lookup returns CDR1 SGHTA and CDR2 FQGNSA. In DNA form, the CDR3 reads TGTGCCAGCAGCCCTGGACAGGGAGACACTGAAGCTTTCTTT. This gives the protein CASSPGQGDTEAFF.

This clone was seen once. The V call is TRBV19, the J call TRBJ1-1; no clear D gene. Trimming removed 5 bases at V and 5 bases at J, with 9 bases between. This CDR3 has 12 amino acids. Germline V gene lookup returns CDR1 LNHDA and CDR2 SQIVND (reference sequence). This chain's CDR3 is CASSPPTTEAFF. DNA of the CDR3: TGTGCCAGTAGTCCACCGACTACTGAAGCTTTCTTT.

V usage is TRBV7-3 and J usage is TRBJ1-3; 7 bases agree with TRBD1. CDR3 length equals 12 residues. J was trimmed by 4 bases and V by 8 bases; bases with no gene match: 2. Looked up from germline, CDR1 is SGHTA and CDR2 is FQGTGA. The CDR3 DNA reads as TGTGCCAGCGACAGGGTCGGAAACACCATATATTTT. Translating it yields CASDRVGNTIYF.

The gene calls are TRBV2 and TRBJ2-3; TRBD1 matches 8 bases. The CDR3 has 16 residues. V shed 6 bases, J shed 0 bases, and the junction held 8 bases outside the gene matches. Germline CDR1 and CDR2: SNHLY and FYNNEI. CDR3 DNA sequence: TGTGCCAGCAGGAGGGACAGGCCTTCTAGCACAGATACGCAGTATTTT. As protein: CASRRDRPSSTDTQYF.

The chain recombines TRBV6-1 with TRBJ2-2, with 7 nucleotides matching TRBD1. Germline values: CDR1 MNHNS, CDR2 SASEGT. Germline trimming cut 5 bases from V and 3 bases from J; bases unmatched to any gene: 6. The CDR3 is 15 amino acids. This chain's CDR3 is CASSITTGDTGELFF. The CDR3, as DNA: TGTGCCAGCAGTATCACCACAGGGGACACCGGGGAGCTGTTTTTT.

The V gene is TRBV4-2, the J gene TRBJ2-3; TRBD2 matches at 10 bases. This CDR3 has 15 amino acids. The V and J ends lost 4 bases and 3 bases, in that order; junction bases with no gene match: 4. The germline V gene encodes CDR1 LGHNA and CDR2 YNFKEQ. For the CDR3, the DNA is TGTGCCAGCAGCCGAACTAGCGGGGTAACAGATACGCAGTATTTT. Translation: CASSRTSGVTDTQYF.

This clone was seen once. The final CDR3 position lacks the conserved phenylalanine or tryptophan, pointing to a likely read error. It is unclear where the CDR3 begins or ends on the DNA, so no DNA is shown, and the CDR3 is as TCRdb lists it. The rearrangement joins TRBV9 to TRBJ2-4; the table calls TRBD2, which could not be checked here. The CDR3 sequence runs 8 residues, both termini included. CDR1 SGDLS and CDR2 YYNGEE come from the germline V gene. The CDR3 protein is CASSRGGI.